This T cell receptor (beta chain) came from a study of cytomegalovirus exposure and HLA in healthy donors. Overall study findings and caveats: TCR beta sequences numbering under 20,000 were associated with HLA alleles at 0.05 false discovery rate in a later analysis. A later analysis linked a missense DCLRE1C variant to TCR beta V- and J-gene trimming. It was only CMV serostatus that was available as immune exposure information.

With 60 Vbeta and 13 Jbeta primers, the PCR was carried out. This table comes from immunoSEQ multiplex PCR, and its TCRdb copy is limited to in-frame clones, with some not included. Here the sample spans around 180,000 clones, roughly 77% being singletons. The length of the CDR3 is 14 residues. From germline, CDR1 is MNHNY and CDR2 SVGAGI (reference sequence). Germline trimming cut 5 bases from V and 5 bases from J; bases unmatched to any gene: 6. Regarding donors, all were healthy bone marrow donors. This clone has a single count. Its antigen remains unidentified. This sequence originates from a woman aged 50 to 60 in good health and CMV-seronegative. The sample comprised PBMCs. The rearrangement uses TRBV6-6 and TRBJ2-4, with 7 nucleotides matching TRBD1. The CDR3 reads CASSPLGTENIQYF. As DNA, the CDR3 is TGTGCCAGCAGTCCTCTAGGGACAGAAAACATTCAGTACTTC.